This is a list of T cell receptor beta chains from one sample in a study of blood T cell repertoires in COVID-19. Only in-frame clones appear in the TCRdb table, and some are missing; sequencing was by immunoSEQ multiplex PCR. This sample yields some 400,000 clones, of which approximately 91% are seen a single time; about 0.78% belongs to the top ten. The specimen was PBMCs or T cells enriched from blood (not recorded which). Every receptor here comes from a woman aged 40 to 50 who had been exposed to COVID-19. CDR3s include the opening cysteine and the closing phenylalanine or tryptophan. The D gene is left open where the match is weak. Only some rows state a clone size, as once, few, many or a class for expanded clones.

>NA|NA|TRBJ1-2|TRBV19
CASSISSVRGYTF
TGTGCCAGTAGTATTTCTAGTGTTCGTGGCTACACCTTC
>NA|few|TRBJ1-2|TRBV14
CASSQDAFQGTPYTF
TGTGCCAGCAGCCAAGATGCTTTCCAGGGTACTCCCTACACCTTC
>TRBD2|NA|TRBJ2-5|TRBV11-3
CASSEWTSGTQETQYF
TGTGCCAGCAGCGAGTGGACTAGCGGGACGCAAGAGACCCAGTACTTC
>NA|NA|TRBJ1-2|TRBV18
CASSPNGNYGYTF
TGTGCCAGCTCACCTAACGGTAACTATGGCTACACCTTC
>TRBD1|NA|TRBJ2-6|TRBV7-3
CASSLTGDGANVLTF
TGTGCCAGCAGCCTCACAGGGGACGGGGCCAACGTCCTGACTTTC
>NA|NA|TRBJ1-1|TRBV19
CASCPGWDTEAFF
TGTGCCAGTTGCCCAGGATGGGACACTGAAGCTTTCTTT
>NA|NA|TRBJ2-2|TRBV7-3
CASSPQGNTGELFF
TGTGCCAGCAGTCCACAGGGAAACACCGGGGAGCTGTTTTTT
>TRBD1|few|TRBJ1-2|TRBV5-8
CASSLTGANYGYTF
TGTGCCAGCAGCTTGACAGGGGCGAACTATGGCTACACCTTC
>NA|NA|TRBJ1-5|TRBV2
CASGRRGQYSNQPQHF
TGTGCCAGCGGTAGGAGAGGACAGTATAGCAATCAGCCCCAGCATTTT
>NA|few|TRBJ1-2|TRBV6-5
CASGPTNYGYTF
TGTGCCAGCGGGCCGACTAACTATGGCTACACCTTC
>TRBD2|NA|TRBJ2-7|TRBV11-3
CASSLAPNGRYEQYF
TGTGCCAGCAGCTTAGCCCCCAACGGGAGGTACGAGCAGTACTTC
>NA|once|TRBJ1-4|TRBV5-6
CASSLVGATNEKLFF
TGTGCCAGCAGCTTGGTCGGGGCAACTAATGAAAAACTGTTTTTT
>NA|NA|TRBJ1-2|TRBV27
CASSLSRDNYGYTF
TGTGCCAGCAGTTTAAGCAGGGATAACTATGGCTACACCTTC
>NA|few|TRBJ1-1|TRBV18
CASSGAMNTEAFF
TGTGCCAGCTCAGGGGCGATGAACACTGAAGCTTTCTTT
>NA|NA|TRBJ1-6|TRBV6-1
CASTLGAGHNSPLHF
TGTGCCAGCACCTTAGGGGCAGGCCATAATTCACCCCTCCACTTT
>NA|NA|TRBJ1-6|TRBV9
CASSSNGRGRNSPLHF
TGTGCCAGCAGCTCCAACGGGCGGGGGAGGAATTCACCCCTCCACTTT
>TRBD2|many|TRBJ2-2|TRBV7-2
CASSFIQGGTGELFF
TGTGCCAGCAGCTTTATCCAGGGAGGGACCGGGGAGCTGTTTTTT
>TRBD1|NA|TRBJ1-4|TRBV2
CASSAYRGLGEKLFF
TGTGCCAGCAGCGCCTACAGGGGGCTCGGTGAAAAACTGTTTTTT
>TRBD1|NA|TRBJ1-5|TRBV12-5
CASGEGQGSGQPQHF
TGTGCTAGTGGCGAAGGACAGGGATCGGGTCAGCCCCAGCATTTT
>NA|once|TRBJ2-7|TRBV19
CASSAREPEGGQYF
TGTGCCAGTAGTGCCAGGGAACCAGAAGGGGGGCAGTACTTC
>TRBD2|NA|TRBJ2-3|TRBV7-7
CASSLIAGGPPDTQYF
TGTGCTAGCAGCTTAATAGCGGGGGGCCCCCCAGATACGCAGTATTTT
>NA|NA|TRBJ1-6|TRBV3-1/TRBV3-2
CASRRRENNSPLHF
TGTGCCAGCAGGCGACGGGAAAACAATTCACCCCTCCACTTT
>TRBD1|NA|TRBJ2-5|TRBV2
CASRARQGLQETQYF
TGTGCCAGCAGGGCGAGACAGGGGCTTCAAGAGACCCAGTACTTC
>NA|NA|TRBJ2-2|TRBV5-1
CASREYRDTGELFF
TGCGCCAGCAGGGAATACAGGGACACCGGGGAGCTGTTTTTT
>NA|NA|TRBJ1-2|TRBV9
CASSAYYGYTF
TGTGCCAGCAGCGCCTACTATGGCTACACCTTC
>TRBD1|NA|TRBJ1-1|TRBV7-9
CASTPPNRGNTEAFF
TGTGCCAGCACCCCACCGAACAGGGGGAACACTGAAGCTTTCTTT
>NA|once|TRBJ2-2|TRBV7-9
CASSLVLQAHANTGELFF
TGTGCCAGCAGCTTAGTGCTCCAGGCTCACGCGAACACCGGGGAGCTGTTTTTT
>NA|NA|TRBJ1-2|TRBV5-1
CASSLSQDYGYTF
TGCGCCAGCAGCTTGTCACAGGACTATGGCTACACCTTC
>NA|NA|TRBJ1-4|TRBV5-1
CASSLGAGLSNEKLFF
TGCGCCAGCAGCTTGGGGGCGGGACTGAGTAATGAAAAACTGTTTTTT
>NA|NA|TRBJ1-5|TRBV2
CASSDRPRNQPQHF
TGTGCCAGCAGTGACAGGCCCCGCAATCAGCCCCAGCATTTT
>TRBD1|NA|TRBJ1-1|TRBV5-4
CASSLPGQGYTEAFF
TGTGCCAGCAGCTTGCCGGGACAGGGGTACACTGAAGCTTTCTTT
>NA|NA|TRBJ2-1|TRBV7-8
CASSWLVSEQFF
TGTGCCAGCAGCTGGCTAGTATCTGAGCAGTTCTTC
>TRBD2|NA|TRBJ2-5|TRBV29-1
CSVLPSRTSGSRTQYF
TGCAGCGTTTTACCATCTCGGACTAGCGGGAGCAGGACCCAGTACTTC
>TRBD1|NA|TRBJ2-7|TRBV27
CASSLDRGSGEQYF
TGTGCCAGCAGTTTAGACAGGGGATCAGGAGAGCAGTACTTC